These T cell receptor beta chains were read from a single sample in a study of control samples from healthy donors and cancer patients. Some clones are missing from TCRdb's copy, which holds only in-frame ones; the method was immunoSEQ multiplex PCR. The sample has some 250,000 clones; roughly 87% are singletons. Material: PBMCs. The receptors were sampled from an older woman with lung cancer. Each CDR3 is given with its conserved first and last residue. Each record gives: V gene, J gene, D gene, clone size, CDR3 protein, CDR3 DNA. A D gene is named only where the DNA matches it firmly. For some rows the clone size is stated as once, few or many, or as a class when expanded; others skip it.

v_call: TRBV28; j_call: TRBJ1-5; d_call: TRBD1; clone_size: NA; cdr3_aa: CAIAGTGNSQPQHF; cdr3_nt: TGTGCCATCGCCGGGACAGGGAACTCTCAGCCCCAGCATTTT
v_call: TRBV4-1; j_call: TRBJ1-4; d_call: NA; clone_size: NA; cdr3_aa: CASSQDPGAATNEKLFF; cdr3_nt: TGCGCCAGCAGCCAAGATCCGGGGGCCGCAACTAATGAAAAACTGTTTTTT
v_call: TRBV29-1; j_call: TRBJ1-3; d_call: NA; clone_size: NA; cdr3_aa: CSAGGGDSGNTIYF; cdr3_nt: TGCAGCGCCGGAGGTGGAGACTCTGGAAACACCATATATTTT
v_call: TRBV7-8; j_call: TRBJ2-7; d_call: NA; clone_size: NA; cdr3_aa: CASSLGLGVYEQYF; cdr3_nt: TGTGCCAGCAGCTTAGGGTTGGGAGTCTACGAGCAGTACTTC
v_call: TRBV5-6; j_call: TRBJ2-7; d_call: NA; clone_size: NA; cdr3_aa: CASSFVLQGEGEQYF; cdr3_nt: TGTGCCAGCAGCTTTGTTCTCCAGGGAGAGGGGGAGCAGTACTTC
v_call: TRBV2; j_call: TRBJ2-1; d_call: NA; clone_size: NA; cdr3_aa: CASNRESSYNEQFF; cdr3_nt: TGTGCCAGCAATAGGGAAAGCTCCTACAATGAGCAGTTCTTC
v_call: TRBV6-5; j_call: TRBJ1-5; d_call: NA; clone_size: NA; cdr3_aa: CASRDGGTQPQHF; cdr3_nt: TGTGCCAGCAGGGATGGGGGAACTCAGCCCCAGCATTTT
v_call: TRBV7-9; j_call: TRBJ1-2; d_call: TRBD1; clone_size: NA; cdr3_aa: CASSRTGIDYGYTF; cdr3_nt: TGTGCCAGCAGCCGGACAGGGATCGACTATGGCTACACCTTC
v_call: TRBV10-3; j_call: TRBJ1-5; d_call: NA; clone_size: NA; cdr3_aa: CAIGGYSNQPQHF; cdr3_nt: TGTGCCATCGGGGGGTATAGCAATCAGCCCCAGCATTTT
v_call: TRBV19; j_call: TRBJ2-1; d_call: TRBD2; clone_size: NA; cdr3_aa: CASSRTSGGSYNEQFF; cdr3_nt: TGTGCCAGTAGCCGGACTAGCGGGGGCTCCTACAATGAGCAGTTCTTC
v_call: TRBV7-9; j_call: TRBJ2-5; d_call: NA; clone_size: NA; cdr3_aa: CASSAPGIGETQYF; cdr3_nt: TGTGCCAGCAGCGCACCAGGGATCGGGGAGACCCAGTACTTC
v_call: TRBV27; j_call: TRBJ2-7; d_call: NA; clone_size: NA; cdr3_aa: CASSFTGPSPYEQYF; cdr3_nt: TGTGCCAGCAGTTTTACGGGTCCCTCCCCCTACGAGCAGTACTTC
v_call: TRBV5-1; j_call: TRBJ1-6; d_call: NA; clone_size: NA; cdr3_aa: CASSLLGERSSYNSPLHF; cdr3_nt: TGCGCCAGCAGCTTGTTAGGAGAACGAAGCTCCTATAATTCACCCCTCCACTTT
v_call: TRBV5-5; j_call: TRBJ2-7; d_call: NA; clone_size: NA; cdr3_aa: CASSLISPTYEQYF; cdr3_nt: TGTGCCAGCAGCTTAATAAGTCCCACCTACGAGCAGTACTTC
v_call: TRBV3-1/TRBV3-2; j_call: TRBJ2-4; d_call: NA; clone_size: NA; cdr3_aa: CASSQETLVPKNIQYF; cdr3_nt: TGTGCCAGCAGCCAAGAGACCCTAGTCCCCAAAAACATTCAGTACTTC
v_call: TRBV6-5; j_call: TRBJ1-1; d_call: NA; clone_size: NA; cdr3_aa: CASSRTPVGTEAFF; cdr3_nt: TGTGCCAGCAGCAGGACACCCGTTGGCACTGAAGCTTTCTTT
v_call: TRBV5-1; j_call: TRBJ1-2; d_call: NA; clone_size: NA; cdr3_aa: CASSLWGFYGYTF; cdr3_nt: TGCGCCAGCAGCTTATGGGGGTTCTATGGCTACACCTTC
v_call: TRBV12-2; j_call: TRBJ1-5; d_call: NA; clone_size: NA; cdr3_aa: CASRSVQGHQPQHF; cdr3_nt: TGTGCAAGTCGCTCGGTACAGGGCCATCAGCCCCAGCATTTT
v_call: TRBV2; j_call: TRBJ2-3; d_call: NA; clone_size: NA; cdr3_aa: CASSTTGGTDTQYF; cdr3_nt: TGTGCCAGCAGTACCACGGGCGGCACAGATACGCAGTATTTT
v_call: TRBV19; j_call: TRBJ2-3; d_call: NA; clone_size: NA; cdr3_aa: CASSNRVTDTQYF; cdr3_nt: TGTGCCAGTAGTAACAGAGTCACAGATACGCAGTATTTT
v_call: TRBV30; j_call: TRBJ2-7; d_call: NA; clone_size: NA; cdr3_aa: CAWSLPSYTQYF; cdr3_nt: TGTGCCTGGAGTCTGCCATCCTATACCCAGTACTTC
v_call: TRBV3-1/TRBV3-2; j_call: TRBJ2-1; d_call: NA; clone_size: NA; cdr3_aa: CASSSRQRTYNEQFF; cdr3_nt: TGTGCCAGCAGCTCGAGACAGAGGACCTACAATGAGCAGTTCTTC
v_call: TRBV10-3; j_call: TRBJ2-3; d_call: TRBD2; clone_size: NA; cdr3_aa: CASGGGNADTQYF; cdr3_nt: TGTGCCTCGGGGGGTGGTAATGCAGATACGCAGTATTTT
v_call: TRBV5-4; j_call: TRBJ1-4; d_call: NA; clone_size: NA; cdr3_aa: CASKGPTNEKLFF; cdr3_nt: TGTGCCAGCAAAGGGCCAACTAATGAAAAACTGTTTTTT
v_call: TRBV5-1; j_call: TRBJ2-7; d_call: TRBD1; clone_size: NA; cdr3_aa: CASSLGTGLREQYF; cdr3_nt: TGCGCCAGCAGCCTAGGGACAGGGCTTCGCGAGCAGTACTTC
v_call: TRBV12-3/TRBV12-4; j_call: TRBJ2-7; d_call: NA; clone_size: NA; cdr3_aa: CASTTEPYEQYF; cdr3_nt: TGTGCCAGCACGACCGAGCCCTACGAGCAGTACTTC
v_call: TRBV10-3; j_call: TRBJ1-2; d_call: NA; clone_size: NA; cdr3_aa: CAVQKQGVDGYTF; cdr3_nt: TGTGCCGTACAAAAGCAGGGTGTAGATGGCTACACCTTC
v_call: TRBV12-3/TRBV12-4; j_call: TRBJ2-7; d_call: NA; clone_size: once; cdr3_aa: CASSSPYIYEQYF; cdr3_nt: TGTGCCAGCAGTTCCCCTTACATCTACGAGCAGTACTTC
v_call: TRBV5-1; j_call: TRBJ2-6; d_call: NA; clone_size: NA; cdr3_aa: CASSLKISGANVLTF; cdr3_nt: TGCGCCAGCAGCTTGAAAATCTCTGGGGCCAACGTCCTGACTTTC
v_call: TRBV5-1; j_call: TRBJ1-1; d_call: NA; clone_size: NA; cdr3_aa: CASSLMGDTEAFF; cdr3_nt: TGCGCCAGCAGCTTGATGGGGGACACTGAAGCTTTCTTT
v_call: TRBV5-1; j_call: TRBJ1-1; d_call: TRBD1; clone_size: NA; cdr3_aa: CASYQGQQNTEAFF; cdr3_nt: TGCGCCAGCTACCAGGGACAGCAGAACACTGAAGCTTTCTTT
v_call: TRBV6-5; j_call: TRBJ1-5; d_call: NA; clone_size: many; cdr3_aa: CASSSQGSSKPQHF; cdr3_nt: TGTGCCAGCAGTTCCCAGGGGTCCTCCAAGCCCCAGCATTTT
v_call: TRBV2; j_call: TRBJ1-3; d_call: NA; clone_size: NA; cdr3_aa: CASENGNTIYF; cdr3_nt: TGTGCCAGCGAAAATGGAAACACCATATATTTT
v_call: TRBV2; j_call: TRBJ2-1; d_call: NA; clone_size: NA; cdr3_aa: CASTARSDANEQFF; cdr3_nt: TGTGCCAGCACAGCTAGGAGCGATGCCAATGAGCAGTTCTTC
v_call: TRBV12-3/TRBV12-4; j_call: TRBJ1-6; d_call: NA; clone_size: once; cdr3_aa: CASSLAPPSPLHF; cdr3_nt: TGTGCCAGCAGTTTAGCACCCCCTTCACCCCTCCACTTT
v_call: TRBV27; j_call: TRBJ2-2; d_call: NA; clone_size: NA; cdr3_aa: CASRRGTGELFF; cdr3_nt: TGTGCCAGCAGAAGGGGGACCGGGGAGCTGTTTTTT
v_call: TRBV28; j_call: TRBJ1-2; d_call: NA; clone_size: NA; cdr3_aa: CASSLSSSQGEGYTF; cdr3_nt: TGTGCCAGCAGTTTGTCTAGCTCACAGGGAGAGGGCTACACCTTC
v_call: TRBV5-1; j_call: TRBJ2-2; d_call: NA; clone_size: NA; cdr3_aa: CASSEANTGELFF; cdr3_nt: TGCGCCAGCAGCGAAGCGAACACCGGGGAGCTGTTTTTT
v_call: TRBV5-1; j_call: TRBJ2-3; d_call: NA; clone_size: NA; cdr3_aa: CASSPGPGYPDTQYF; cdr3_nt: TGCGCCAGCAGCCCGGGGCCGGGGTATCCAGATACGCAGTATTTT
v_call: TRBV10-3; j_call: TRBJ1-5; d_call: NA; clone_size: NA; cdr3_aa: CAISASMNQPQHF; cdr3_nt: TGTGCCATCAGTGCCAGCATGAATCAGCCCCAGCATTTT
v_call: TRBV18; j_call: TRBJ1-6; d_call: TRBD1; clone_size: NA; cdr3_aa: CASSPDREGNSPLHF; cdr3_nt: TGTGCCAGCTCACCTGACAGGGAGGGCAATTCACCCCTCCACTTT
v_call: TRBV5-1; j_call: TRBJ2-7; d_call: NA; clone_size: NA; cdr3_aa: CASSLGSGTEQYF; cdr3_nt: TGCGCCAGCAGCTTGGGATCGGGGACCGAGCAGTACTTC
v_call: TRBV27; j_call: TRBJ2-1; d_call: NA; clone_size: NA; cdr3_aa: CASKHWDNDNEQFF; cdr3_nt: TGTGCCAGCAAACATTGGGACAACGACAATGAGCAGTTCTTC
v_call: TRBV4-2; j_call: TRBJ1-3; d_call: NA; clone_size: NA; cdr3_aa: CASSQDPPDGVGNTIYF; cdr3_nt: TGTGCCAGCAGCCAAGATCCACCGGACGGCGTTGGAAACACCATATATTTT
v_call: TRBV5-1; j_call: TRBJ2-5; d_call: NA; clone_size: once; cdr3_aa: CASSSGNRETQYF; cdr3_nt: TGCGCCAGCAGCTCGGGAAATAGAGAGACCCAGTACTTC
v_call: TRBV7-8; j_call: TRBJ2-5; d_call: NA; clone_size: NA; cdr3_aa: CASSLAGWGNIRETQYF; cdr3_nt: TGTGCCAGCAGCTTAGCCGGGTGGGGGAATATTCGCGAGACCCAGTACTTC
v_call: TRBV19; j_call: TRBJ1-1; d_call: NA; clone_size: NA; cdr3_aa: CASSIERESFF; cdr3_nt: TGTGCCAGTAGTATAGAACGGGAGTCTTTCTTT
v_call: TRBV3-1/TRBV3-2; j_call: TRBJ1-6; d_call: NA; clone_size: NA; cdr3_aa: CASSQDDWGNSPLHF; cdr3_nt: TGTGCCAGCAGCCAAGACGACTGGGGTAATTCACCCCTCCACTTT
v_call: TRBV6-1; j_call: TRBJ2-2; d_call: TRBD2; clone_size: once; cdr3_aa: CASSEELAGVRTGELFF; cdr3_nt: TGTGCCAGCAGTGAAGAACTAGCGGGAGTAAGAACCGGGGAGCTGTTTTTT